What follows are 32 T cell receptor beta chains derived from one specimen sequenced in a study of prognosis after radiotherapy for stage I lung cancer. Using two-round multiplex PCR, the authors amplified TCR beta CDR3 from genomic DNA. Initially, in first-round PCR, primers specific to each TRBV and TRBJ gene were used. TCRdb re-called the multiplex PCR reads with MiXCR, one entry per CDR3 protein. The sample shows more than 15,000 distinct CDR3 sequences, about 46% of them seen only once. Sample: PBMCs, taken before or after stereotactic body radiation therapy (not recorded which). Receptors originate from a donor over 45 with non-small cell lung cancer.

This clonotype was detected ten times or more. The chain combines TRBV25-1 with TRBJ1-1; the D gene is possibly TRBD1 (5 bases). V lost 6 bases, J lost 0 bases, and 17 bases lay in between. CDR1 MGHDK and CDR2 SYGVNS come from the germline V gene. The CDR3 has 16 amino acids. The CDR3 sequence is CASSPLGGWVNTEAFF. The CDR3 DNA is TGTGCCAGCAGCCCCCTCGGGGGGTGGGTGAACACTGAAGCTTTCTTT.

The chain joins TRBV6-1 to TRBJ2-3; 9 nucleotides line up with TRBD2. The CDR3 has 17 amino acids. Germline lookup yields CDR1 MNHNS and CDR2 SASEGT. V lost 5 bases to trimming and J lost 5 bases; unmatched junction nucleotides: 14. CDR3 sequence (DNA): TGTGCCAGCAGTCCGGGGAGGACTAGCGACTTGGGAGATACGCAGTATTTT. Translation: CASSPGRTSDLGDTQYF.

This clonotype was recorded many times. The chain uses TRBV11-2 and TRBJ2-3; D is ambiguous. Trimming pared 0 bases from V and 0 bases from J, leaving 4 bases between. This CDR3 spans 14 amino acids. Germline V lookup: CDR1 SGHAT, CDR2 FQNNGV. CDR3 sequence: CASSLDRSTDTQYF. The CDR3 DNA sequence: TGTGCCAGCAGCTTAGACAGGAGCACAGATACGCAGTATTTT.

By share of the sample, this clonotype is medium-sized. The rearrangement links TRBV19 to TRBJ1-2, with no clear D. The CDR3 is 11 amino acids. Germline assignment: CDR1 LNHDA and CDR2 SQIVND (reference sequence). V gave up 7 bases and J gave up 2 bases, with 5 bases separating them. The CDR3 DNA is TGTGCCAGTAAGGAGAACTATGGCTACACCTTC. This gives the protein CASKENYGYTF.

This clonotype was seen repeatedly, ten times or more. V usage is TRBV2 and J usage is TRBJ2-1; 12 bases are a match to TRBD2. The V and J ends lost 5 bases and 2 bases, in that order; junction bases with no gene match: 1. CDR3 length: 15 residues. CDR1 is SNHLY, CDR2 FYNNEI, per germline. CDR3 residues: CASSRTSGTYNEQFF. The CDR3 DNA is TGTGCCAGCAGTAGGACTAGCGGGACCTACAATGAGCAGTTCTTC.

This clonotype was seen repeatedly, ten times or more. J is TRBJ1-1 and V is TRBV19, with D maybe TRBD1 (5 bases). CDR1 is LNHDA and CDR2 is SQIVND in the germline V gene (reference sequence). Trimming pared 6 bases from V and 0 bases from J, leaving 11 bases between. This CDR3 spans 14 amino acids. The CDR3 bases are TGTGCCAGTAGCTCCGGGGACCTGAACACTGAAGCTTTCTTT. Its translation is CASSSGDLNTEAFF.

V and J are TRBV7-2 and TRBJ2-7; D gene uncertain. This CDR3 is 11 amino acids long. Germline V lookup: CDR1 SGHTA, CDR2 FQGNSA. Deletions cut 5 bases from V and 6 bases from J, with 8 bases between. CDR3 in amino acids: CASSPGGEQYF. CDR3 bases: TGTGCCAGCAGCCCAGGCGGCGAGCAGTACTTC.

This clonotype was seen repeatedly, ten times or more. The rearrangement joins TRBV4-1 to TRBJ2-2; TRBD2 matches at 13 bases. This CDR3 is built from 17 residues. V gave up 7 bases and J gave up 7 bases; unmatched junction bases: 12. Germline CDR1 MGHRA, CDR2 YSYEKL. This CDR3 reads CASNYRTSGGWDGELFF. CDR3 DNA: TGCGCCAGCAACTACCGGACTAGCGGGGGCTGGGACGGGGAGCTGTTTTTT.

This clonotype was detected many times. The chain links TRBV9 to TRBJ2-1; no reliable D call. V lost 0 bases and J lost 4, with 11 bases in between. Germline V lookup: CDR1 SGDLS, CDR2 YYNGEE. CDR3 length equals 15 residues. The CDR3 bases are TGTGCCAGCAGCGTAGGCGGTGGATCTTACAATGAGCAGTTCTTC. This sequence encodes CASSVGGGSYNEQFF.

This clonotype was seen once. The chain combines TRBV5-1 with TRBJ2-1; TRBD1 is a possible D gene (5 bases). Germline values: CDR1 SGHRS, CDR2 YFSETQ. The CDR3 extends over 16 amino acids. V was shortened by 0 bases and J by 6 bases, with 16 bases between the two germline ends. DNA for the CDR3: TGCGCCAGCAGCTTGGAACAGGTCACCCGGAGCAATGAGCAGTTCTTC. It translates to CASSLEQVTRSNEQFF.

The chain joins TRBV6-1 to TRBJ1-5; TRBD1 aligns across 8 bases. Germline values: CDR1 MNHNS, CDR2 SASEGT. This CDR3 has 16 residues. V dropped 3 bases and J dropped 5; count of bases not matched to a gene: 9. The CDR3 nucleotides are TGTGCCAGCAGTGACCAGGGGGCGATTGTGGATCAGCCCCAGCATTTT. It is translated as CASSDQGAIVDQPQHF.

This clonotype was found many times. This sequence joins TRBV27 and TRBJ2-5, with D hard to call. Looked up from germline, CDR1 is MNHEY and CDR2 is SMNVEV (reference sequence). V was pared by 2 bases and J by 5 bases, with 12 bases between. This CDR3 region has 14 residues. The CDR3 here is CASSLPKIRETQYF. DNA for the CDR3: TGTGCCAGCAGTTTACCGAAAATCCGGGAGACCCAGTACTTC.

V gene TRBV11-2 combines with J gene TRBJ1-2, with D tentatively TRBD1 (5 bases). The CDR3 runs to 14 residues. Germline V gene data show CDR1 as SGHAT and CDR2 as FQNNGV. V was shortened by 0 bases and J by 5 bases, with 10 bases between the two germline ends. The CDR3 nucleotides are TGTGCCAGCAGCTTAGATCGACAGAGGTATGGCTACACCTTC. It specifies CASSLDRQRYGYTF.

This clonotype occurred many times. The chain recombines TRBV2 with TRBJ2-5; a weak D match, TRBD2 (6 bases). Germline-derived CDR1 and CDR2 are SNHLY and FYNNEI. The CDR3 is made up of 13 amino acids. V dropped 6 bases and J dropped 2 bases, with 10 bases sitting between them. In nucleotides, the CDR3 is TGTGCCAGCAGGGTCGGGAGACAAGAGACCCAGTACTTC. Translated, it gives CASRVGRQETQYF.

This clonotype was seen ten or more times. The chain couples TRBV6-1 to TRBJ2-5, with no clear D. This CDR3 contains 13 residues. The germline V gene encodes CDR1 MNHNS and CDR2 SASEGT. The germline V and J ends were trimmed by 4 bases and 2 bases, with 8 bases remaining between them. The CDR3: CASSAVGQETQYF. The CDR3 DNA sequence: TGTGCCAGCAGTGCAGTGGGACAAGAGACCCAGTACTTC.

This clonotype was found a few times. The chain combines TRBV3-2 with TRBJ2-1; the tabulated D call, TRBD2, remains unverified against the DNA. TRBV3-2 counts as a pseudogene. The CDR3 is made up of 13 amino acids. CDR3 residues: CASTSGGYNEQFF. The CDR3 nucleotides read TGTGCCAGCACTAGCGGGGGGTACAATGAGCAGTTCTTC.

This clonotype was observed many times. This chain connects TRBV10-2 to TRBJ1-1; D possibly corresponds to TRBD1 (6 bases). CDR1 is WSHSY, CDR2 SAAADI, per germline. Trimming stripped 7 bases from V and 8 bases from J, with 20 bases between. The CDR3 consists of 14 residues. CDR3 protein: CASTEAVGAPEAFF. In DNA form, the CDR3 reads TGCGCCAGCACCGAGGCAGTGGGGGCTCCGGAAGCTTTCTTT.

About this clonotype: A much more abundant neighbour one base away suggests this may be a read error. The chain combines TRBV5-6 with TRBJ2-7; unclear D gene. The CDR3 has 15 residues. CDR1 and CDR2 from the germline V gene are SGHDT and YYEEEE. Trimming removed 1 base at V and 3 bases at J, with 14 bases between. The CDR3 spells CASSLCNREVYEQYF. The DNA of the CDR3 is TGTGCCAGCAGCTTGTGTAATAGGGAAGTCTACGAGCAGTACTTC.

By its share, this clonotype is medium-sized. The chain links TRBV24-1 to TRBJ1-2; 7 bases line up with TRBD1. In germline, CDR1 is KGHDR, CDR2 SFDVKD. The J segment lost 2 bases and the V segment lost 4 bases, leaving 12 bases of the junction unmatched. CDR3 length: 17 amino acids. CDR3 in DNA: TGTGCCACCAGTGACCGTACCCCAGGGGGGGAAAACTATGGCTACACCTTC. Translating gives CATSDRTPGGENYGYTF.

The table lists this clonotype with many counts. The rearrangement links TRBV6-1 to TRBJ1-5; no clear D. Germline CDR1 MNHNS, CDR2 SASEGT. The V end was cut by 3 bases, the J end by 0 bases, with 12 bases between. This CDR3 spans 16 amino acids. CDR3 nucleotide sequence: TGTGCCAGCAGTGAGTTTCCGAGTTATAGCAATCAGCCCCAGCATTTT. This sequence encodes CASSEFPSYSNQPQHF.

This clonotype has ten or more counts. V and J are TRBV29-1 and TRBJ2-7, with a weak D call TRBD2 (6 bases). The germline V and J ends were trimmed by 6 bases and 6 bases, with 15 bases remaining between them. CDR1 and CDR2 (germline): SQVTM, ANQGSEA. CDR3 length: 12 amino acids. This CDR3 reads CSVGMTSTEQYF. CDR3 coding DNA: TGCAGCGTGGGAATGACTAGTACCGAGCAGTACTTC.

This clonotype was picked up one time. A far more abundant clone sits one base away, making this likely a read error. CDR3 in amino acids: CASSPGPGTSGTYEQYF. Here the CDR3 DNA reads TGTGCCAGTAGTCCCGGCCCCGGGACTAGCGGTACCTACGAGCAGTACTTC. The rearrangement joins TRBV11-3 to TRBJ2-7, with TRBD2 matching 11 bases. This CDR3 has 17 residues. Germline CDR1 SGHNT, CDR2 YENEEA. J gave up 2 bases and V 9 bases, and 15 bases lay outside the gene matches.

This chain uses TRBV27 with TRBJ2-7; perhaps D is TRBD1 or TRBD2 (6 bases each). The CDR3 runs 15 residues. Germline V CDR1 and CDR2: MNHEY, SMNVEV (reference sequence). V was pared by 8 bases and J by 2 bases, with 19 bases between. Here the CDR3 DNA reads TGTGCCAGCGGTGCTCGGGGGCAAGCCACCTACGAGCAGTACTTC. This sequence encodes CASGARGQATYEQYF.

This clonotype was seen at least ten times. This chain links TRBV7-8 with TRBJ1-6; TRBD1 agrees at 9 bases. The germline CDR1 and CDR2 sequences are SGHVS and FQNEAQ. The CDR3 covers 14 residues. The V gene end was trimmed by 5 bases and the J gene end by 9 bases; junction bases not matched to a gene: 5. CDR3: CASSRDRDLSPLHF. The CDR3 coding sequence is TGTGCCAGCAGCCGGGACAGGGATCTTTCACCCCTCCACTTT.

In its sample, this clonotype was seen many times. The genes are TRBV2 and TRBJ2-7; 7 bases fit TRBD1. This CDR3 comprises 12 residues. Germline V lookup: CDR1 SNHLY, CDR2 FYNNEI. With 2 bases clipped from V and 6 bases from J, the junction kept 1 base outside the gene matches. This chain's CDR3 is CASSESGGEQYF. CDR3 coding DNA: TGTGCCAGCAGTGAATCAGGGGGCGAGCAGTACTTC. Complete variable domain (other parts from reference TRBV2 and TRBJ2-7): EPEVTQTPSHQVTQMGQEVILRCVPISNHLYFYWYRQILGQKVEFLVSFYNNEISEKSEIFDDQFSVERPDGSNFTLKIRSTKLEDSAMYFCASSESGGEQYFGPGTRLTVT.

This clonotype was observed at least ten times. The V and J genes are TRBV6-1 and TRBJ1-1; D is unresolved. Trimming left V 8 bases short and J 4 bases short, with 14 bases between. The V gene's germline CDR1 is MNHNS and CDR2 SASEGT. The CDR3 contains 13 residues. CDR3 nucleotide sequence: TGTGCCAGCGAAGGTTCGAAGGCCACTGAAGCTTTCTTT. Its translation is CASEGSKATEAFF.

The sample holds many counts of this clonotype. J is TRBJ2-7 and V is TRBV9, with a possible D match to TRBD1 (6 bases). This CDR3 has 14 amino acids. The V gene's germline CDR1 is SGDLS and CDR2 YYNGEE. The ends were cut back, 4 bases at V and 5 bases at J, with 16 bases in the middle. The CDR3 bases are TGTGCCAGCAGCCCCGGGACACTGGACGACGAGCAGTACTTC. Amino acid sequence: CASSPGTLDDEQYF.

The sample holds many counts of this clonotype. The V and J genes are TRBV30 and TRBJ1-1; D not certain. The germline V gene has CDR1 GTSNPN and CDR2 SVGIG (reference sequence). V lost 3 bases and J 0 bases, leaving 8 bases between the germline ends. The CDR3 runs 13 residues. CDR3 sequence reads: CAWRQQMNTEAFF. CDR3 nucleotide sequence: TGTGCCTGGAGGCAACAGATGAACACTGAAGCTTTCTTT.

The chain couples TRBV6-1 to TRBJ1-5; TRBD1 matches 7 bases. CDR1 MNHNS and CDR2 SASEGT come from the germline V gene. Unmatched junction bases numbered 7, after V lost 6 bases and J lost 5 bases. The CDR3 is made up of 14 amino acids. The CDR3 protein is CASSLGQDDQPQHF. The CDR3 nucleotides are TGTGCCAGCAGCCTCGGACAGGATGATCAGCCCCAGCATTTT.

The CDR3 here is CASSPQGSTEAFF. CDR3 nucleotides: TGTGCCAGCTCCCCTCAGGGGAGCACTGAAGCTTTCTTT. The gene calls are TRBV18 and TRBJ1-1, with D perhaps TRBD1 (6 bases). Trimming removed 6 bases at V and 4 bases at J, with 12 bases between. The length of the CDR3 is 13 residues. Germline CDR1 and CDR2: KGHSH and LQKENI.

The table lists this clonotype with many counts. The V call is TRBV6-1, the J call TRBJ2-2; 8 nucleotides match TRBD1. Germline CDR1 MNHNS, CDR2 SASEGT. With V trimmed by 6 bases and J by 3 bases, 0 bases remained unmatched. CDR3 length: 13 amino acids. This CDR3 is CASRTGDTGELFF. As DNA, the CDR3 is TGTGCCAGCAGGACAGGGGACACCGGGGAGCTGTTTTTT.

This clonotype has at least ten counts. This chain connects TRBV2 to TRBJ2-7, with D hard to call. Germline V gene lookup returns CDR1 SNHLY and CDR2 FYNNEI. The germline V and J ends were trimmed by 6 bases and 3 bases, with 15 bases remaining between them. The CDR3 totals 14 residues. CDR3 nucleotide sequence: TGTGCCAGCAGCGCCGACATTCAATACTACGAGCAGTACTTC. Residues: CASSADIQYYEQYF.